This TCR beta chain stems from a study of CD8 T cells in ankylosing spondylitis. Study results and limitations: Seemingly characteristic of ankylosing spondylitis blood was a TCR beta motif consisting of about 8 highly homologous variants. Both synovial fluid and blood in reactive arthritis had previously been reported to carry some motif variants. Clones linked to disease were reported to show significant enrichment in matched ankylosing spondylitis synovial fluid.

Using quantitative 5'-RACE with molecular barcodes, the authors made TCR beta libraries. TCRdb independently ran MiXCR on the 5' RACE reads; one entry per CDR3 protein. The sample shows roughly 370,000 distinct CDR3 sequences, about a fifth of them seen only once. This clonotype was detected a few times. Antigen specificity is unknown. V shed 5 bases, J shed 4 bases, and the junction held 8 bases outside the gene matches. This CDR3 has 17 amino acids. CDR1 SGHTA and CDR2 FQGTGA come from the germline V gene. This TCR derives from a male donor with ankylosing spondylitis. The sample was blood, either unsorted or a sorted T cell fraction (not recorded which). The chain links TRBV7-3 to TRBJ2-3, with 14 bases identical to TRBD2. The CDR3 loop reads CASSPKGLAGVSDTQYF. For the CDR3, the DNA is TGTGCCAGCAGCCCTAAGGGACTAGCGGGAGTCTCAGATACGCAGTATTTT.